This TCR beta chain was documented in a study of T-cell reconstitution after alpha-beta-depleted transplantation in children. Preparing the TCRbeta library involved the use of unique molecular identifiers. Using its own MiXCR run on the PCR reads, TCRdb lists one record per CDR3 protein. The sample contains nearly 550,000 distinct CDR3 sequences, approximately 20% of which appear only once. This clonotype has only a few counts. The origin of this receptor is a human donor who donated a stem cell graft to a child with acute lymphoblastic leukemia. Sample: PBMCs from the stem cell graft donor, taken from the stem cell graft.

CDR3 bases: TGTGCCAGCAGCCCTGCTGGGACGCAAGAGACCCAGTACTTC. It specifies CASSPAGTQETQYF. The chain joins TRBV7-2 to TRBJ2-5, with D perhaps assigned TRBD1 or TRBD2 (5 bases each). Per the germline V gene, CDR1 is SGHTA and CDR2 is FQGNSA. Trimming cost V 5 bases and J 2 bases, with 12 bases left between them. The CDR3 loop spans 14 amino acids.